The 17 T cell receptor beta chains listed next were all sequenced from one sample in a study of blood T cells in healthy people across ages. With a J-beta primer mix and a sample-barcoded 5' primer, a second PCR ran roughly 7 to 11 cycles. TCRdb called the 5' RACE reads again in MiXCR, with one record for every CDR3 protein. The sample includes some 860,000 distinct CDR3 sequences, 56% seen only once; the top ten take under 30%. Sequenced input: blood. The receptors derive from a man between 35 and 55 years old in good health.

The V gene is TRBV27, the J gene TRBJ2-5; D is unresolved. The CDR3 contains 13 residues. Germline CDR1 MNHEY, CDR2 SMNVEV (reference sequence). The germline V and J ends were trimmed by 5 bases and 2 bases, with 9 bases remaining between them. This CDR3 is CASSDSGQETQYF. The CDR3 DNA sequence: TGTGCCAGCAGTGATAGTGGGCAAGAGACCCAGTACTTC.

This clonotype was detected a few times. The DNA for the CDR3 is TGTGCCAGCAGTTTTAAGACCGGGCCAGATACGCAGTATTTT. It encodes CASSFKTGPDTQYF. The genes are TRBV12-3 or TRBV12-4 and TRBJ2-3; D gene uncertain. This CDR3 is built from 14 residues. Between the trimmed V and J ends, which lost 3 bases and 4 bases, there was a span of 11 bases.

This clonotype was found once. J is TRBJ2-3 and V is TRBV7-8; perhaps TRBD1 as D (5 bases). Germline V gene lookup returns CDR1 SGHVS and CDR2 FQNEAQ. This CDR3 is built from 17 residues. V was shortened by 1 base and J by 3 bases, with 17 bases between the two germline ends. The DNA of the CDR3 is TGTGCCAGCAGCTTAGGGGTGGGGCGTAAAATGACAGATACGCAGTATTTT. This codes for CASSLGVGRKMTDTQYF.

The chain links TRBV2 to TRBJ1-2; unclear D gene. The V end was cut by 6 bases, the J end by 8 bases, with 10 bases between. Germline V gene lookup returns CDR1 SNHLY and CDR2 FYNNEI. The CDR3 sequence is 11 residues long. CDR3 nucleotides: TGTGCCAGCAGACCGGGCCTGGGCTACACCTTC. Protein product: CASRPGLGYTF. Full variable domain (outside the CDR3, taken from reference TRBV2 and TRBJ1-2): EPEVTQTPSHQVTQMGQEVILRCVPISNHLYFYWYRQILGQKVEFLVSFYNNEISEKSEIFDDQFSVERPDGSNFTLKIRSTKLEDSAMYFCASRPGLGYTFGSGTRLTVV.

The V and J genes are TRBV7-9 and TRBJ2-7; D remains ambiguous. Germline assignment: CDR1 SEHNR and CDR2 FQNEAQ (reference sequence). Trimming left V 7 bases short and J 1 base short, with 14 bases between. The CDR3 spans 14 residues. CDR3 protein: CASIYARVSYEQYF. The DNA for the CDR3 is TGTGCCAGCATCTATGCTCGGGTGTCCTACGAGCAGTACTTC.

The V call is TRBV6-1, the J call TRBJ2-7; D is possibly TRBD2 (5 bases). CDR3 length equals 17 residues. V was shortened by 5 bases and J by 6 bases, with 26 bases between the two germline ends. Germline assignment: CDR1 MNHNS and CDR2 SASEGT. The DNA for the CDR3 is TGTGCCAGCAGTCCCCCCGGATCTCGGGATTTCGTTTCCGAGCAGTACTTC. It is translated as CASSPPGSRDFVSEQYF.

The sample holds a few counts of this clonotype. The J gene is TRBJ2-3, the V gene TRBV7-2; 10 bases agree with TRBD1. V gave up 5 bases and J gave up 5 bases; unmatched junction bases: 7. The germline V gene encodes CDR1 SGHTA and CDR2 FQGNSA. This CDR3 is 15 amino acids long. CDR3 bases: TGTGCCAGCAGCGTGGACAGGGGGTTAGGAGATACGCAGTATTTT. Its translation: CASSVDRGLGDTQYF.

With regard to this clonotype: One end of the junction does not line up with germline, which may come from a read error. CDR3 in DNA: TGTACCAGCAGAAGCTCTGGGGCCAACGTCCTGACTTTC. It translates to CTSRSSGANVLTF. The chain couples TRBV2 to TRBJ2-6, with unresolved D. CDR3 length: 13 residues. Germline CDR1 is SNHLY and CDR2 is FYNNEI.

The sample holds one count of this clonotype. This chain joins TRBV29-1 and TRBJ2-5; a possible D gene is TRBD2 (6 bases). Trimming took off 3 bases at V and 5 bases at J, with 16 bases between the two ends. The CDR3 loop spans 14 amino acids. Germline V CDR1 and CDR2: SQVTM, ANQGSEA. The CDR3 nucleotides are TGCAGCGTTGATTCTACGGGGGTGGGCGAGACCCAGTACTTC. It translates to CSVDSTGVGETQYF.

CDR3: CSAPVRGTNYNEQFF. The CDR3 coding sequence is TGCAGTGCTCCCGTTCGCGGGACTAACTACAATGAGCAGTTCTTC. The chain uses TRBV20-1 and TRBJ2-1, with TRBD2 identical over 7 bases. The CDR3 sequence is 15 residues long. V lost 5 bases and J lost 3; bases outside the gene matches: 10. In germline, CDR1 is DFQATT, CDR2 SNEGSKA (reference sequence).

The rearrangement uses TRBV28 and TRBJ2-7, with D perhaps matching TRBD1 (6 bases). TRBJ2-5 matches the DNA end more closely, so the J call is doubtful. CDR1 and CDR2 (germline): MDHEN, SYDVKM. This CDR3 has 16 amino acids. The DNA for the CDR3 is TGTGCCAGCAGTTTAGGGACAACACCACCCGTAGAGACCCAGTACTTC. Its translation: CASSLGTTPPVETQYF.

The rearrangement joins TRBV29-1 to TRBJ2-7, with D possibly being TRBD1 (6 bases). Germline-derived CDR1 and CDR2 are SQVTM and ANQGSEA. V lost 8 bases, J lost 1 base, and 12 bases lay in between. This CDR3 region has 12 residues. The CDR3 loop is CSNHRVSYEQYF. CDR3 DNA sequence: TGCAGCAACCACAGGGTATCCTACGAGCAGTACTTC.

In DNA, the CDR3 is TGTGCCACCAGTGTTCCAGGGGACACCGGGGAGCTGTTTTTT. Encoded protein: CATSVPGDTGELFF. The chain is built from TRBV24-1 and TRBJ2-2; D may be TRBD1 (6 bases). Germline CDR1 reads KGHDR; CDR2 reads SFDVKD. V was pared by 5 bases and J by 3 bases, with 9 bases between. The CDR3 spans 14 residues.

This clonotype was picked up a small number of times. The V and J genes are TRBV4-1 and TRBJ2-7; D might be TRBD1 (6 bases). There are 16 residues in the CDR3. Germline CDR1 and CDR2: MGHRA and YSYEKL. V lost 0 bases to trimming and J lost 1 base, with 13 bases between them. CDR3 sequence (DNA): TGCGCCAGCAGCCAAGATCCCGGACAGCCATCCTACGAGCAGTACTTC. This encodes CASSQDPGQPSYEQYF.

This rearrangement joins TRBV29-1 to TRBJ2-7, with 12 bases fitting TRBD1. V shed 3 bases and J 4 bases; nucleotides not matched to a gene: 7. Germline loops: CDR1 SQVTM, CDR2 ANQGSEA. The CDR3 is 15 residues long. The CDR3 nucleotides are TGCAGCGTTGATGGGACAGGGGGCGGTGGTTACGAGCAGTACTTC. This codes for CSVDGTGGGGYEQYF.

V gene TRBV12-3 or TRBV12-4 combines with J gene TRBJ2-3; 8 bases are a match to TRBD2. The CDR3 spans 17 residues. V was clipped by 5 bases and J by 5 bases; unmatched bases: 15. The DNA of the CDR3 is TGTGCCAGCAGTCTCCGGGGGGGTAACGGGAGGCAAGATACGCAGTATTTT. This codes for CASSLRGGNGRQDTQYF.

CDR3 nucleotides: TGCGCCAGCAGCCGCGACGACAGGGCGACAGGAGCCAAAAACATTCAGTACTTC. Protein product: CASSRDDRATGAKNIQYF. The chain is built from TRBV5-1 and TRBJ2-4; 7 bases are shared with TRBD1. Trimming at V came to 4 bases and at J to 0 bases, leaving 13 bases not matched to a gene. Germline CDR1 reads SGHRS; CDR2 reads YFSETQ. CDR3 length equals 18 residues.